This paragraph covers one TCR beta chain sequence. Its antigen is still unknown. With 7 bases removed from V and 1 base from J, the gap between germline ends came to 16 bases. CDR3 size: 15 residues. In germline, CDR1 is MNHEY, CDR2 SMNVEV (reference sequence). These data come from a study of Ad26.COV2.S vaccination and SARS-CoV-2 variants. Overall study: The vaccine Ad26.COV2.S was put into the muscle once, or twice with 56 days between. Whole-study findings and limits: Analyses that measured TCR breadth and depth may have underestimated total T cell responses.

Regarding treatment: over 15 received Ad26.COV2.S at low or high dose, single or two shots; 5 received placebo; per-sample allocation not given. Day 63 after the first injection of vaccine or placebo was the sampling time. This table comes from immunoSEQ multiplex PCR, and its TCRdb copy is limited to in-frame clones, with some not included. This sample has hundreds of thousands of clones, with roughly 90% found just once. The sample consisted of peripheral blood, taken in a trial of Ad26.COV2.S vaccine versus placebo. The source is a person aged 18-60 years who received the Ad26.COV2.S COVID-19 vaccine or a placebo. V usage is TRBV27 and J usage is TRBJ1-1; D is possibly TRBD1 (6 bases). The CDR3 sequence: CASTLGPTGNTEAFF. The CDR3 nucleotides are TGTGCCAGCACCCTGGGGCCGACAGGGAACACTGAAGCTTTCTTT.